This T cell receptor beta chain was found in a study of T cells in Graves' hyperthyroidism and ophthalmopathy. Newly diagnosed hyperthyroidism patients aged 18 to 65 years had disease lasting under 2 months. Diagnosing involved the use of clinical symptoms, serum thyroxine and TRAb, thyroid ultrasound and orbital computed tomography. As concerns this clonotype: Its antigen is currently unknown.

Amplified TCR beta CDR3 regions derived from RNA transcripts. TCR CDR3 underwent first-round RT-PCR with the HTBI primer set. TCRdb called the multiplex PCR reads again in MiXCR, with one record for every CDR3 protein. Of about 740,000 distinct CDR3 sequences listed, less than 15% are singletons. The CDR3 totals 16 residues. The germline V and J ends were trimmed by 1 base and 2 bases, with 13 bases remaining between them. Germline V gene sequence: CDR1 SGHDT, CDR2 YYEEEE. Study-wide findings and caveats: Also found in blood were most expanded thyroid clonotypes above 0.001. Through a model of 13 V-J features, ophthalmopathy was separated from stable hyperthyroidism.

Sequencing input: blood. This receptor was taken from a woman aged 18-35 years with Graves' hyperthyroidism. The chain couples TRBV5-6 to TRBJ2-1; D remains unclear. The CDR3: CASSLRRSGPYNEQFF. DNA of the CDR3: TGTGCCAGCAGCTTGAGAAGGTCAGGCCCCTACAATGAGCAGTTCTTC.